This T cell receptor (beta chain) was captured by sequencing in a study of T cells after yellow fever vaccination. This clonotype appeared a few times. TCRdb called the 5' RACE reads again in MiXCR, with one record for every CDR3 protein. The table includes 610,000 or so distinct CDR3 sequences, approximately 13% detected once. This TCR was sampled from a man younger than 40 who received the YFV17D yellow fever vaccine. Here the sequenced sample was PBMCs, taken on the day of the yellow fever booster vaccination.

The CDR3 DNA sequence: TGTGCCATCAGTGAAAGCAAAAACACTGAAGCTTTCTTT. Amino acids: CAISESKNTEAFF. J is TRBJ1-1 and V is TRBV10-3, with unresolved D. V lost 3 bases and J 2 bases, leaving 7 bases between the germline ends. The germline V gene encodes CDR1 ENHRY and CDR2 SYGVKD. The CDR3 has 13 residues.